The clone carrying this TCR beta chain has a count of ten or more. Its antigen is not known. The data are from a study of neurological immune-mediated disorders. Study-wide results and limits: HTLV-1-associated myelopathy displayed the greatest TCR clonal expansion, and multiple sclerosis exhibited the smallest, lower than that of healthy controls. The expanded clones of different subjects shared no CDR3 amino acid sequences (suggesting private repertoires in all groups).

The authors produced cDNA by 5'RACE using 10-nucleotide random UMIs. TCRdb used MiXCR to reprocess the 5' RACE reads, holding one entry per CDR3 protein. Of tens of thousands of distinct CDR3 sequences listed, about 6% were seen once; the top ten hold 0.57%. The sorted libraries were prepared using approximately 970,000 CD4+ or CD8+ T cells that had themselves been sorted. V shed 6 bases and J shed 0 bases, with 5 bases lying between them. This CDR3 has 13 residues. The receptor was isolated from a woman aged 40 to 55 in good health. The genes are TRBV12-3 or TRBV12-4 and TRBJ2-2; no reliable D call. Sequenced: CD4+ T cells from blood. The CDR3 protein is CASSQSNTGELFF. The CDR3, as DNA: TGTGCCAGCAGCCAGTCGAACACCGGGGAGCTGTTTTTT.